The next 10 T cell receptor beta chains were all read from a single sample in a study of molecular identifiers for immune sequencing clone quantification. TCRdb recomputed calls from the PCR reads with MiXCR, one row per CDR3 protein. Of nearly 20,000 distinct CDR3 sequences in the sample, under 25% were seen once. The sequenced sample consisted of naive CD8+ T cells from blood, with Jurkat cell RNA spiked in. As for subset: FACS-sorted CD8+CD4-CCR7+CD45RA+ naive T cells. The receptor source for this set is a human donor in good health. Some libraries in this study had Jurkat cell RNA spiked in.

The sample holds a few counts of this clonotype. This rearrangement joins TRBV5-1 to TRBJ2-7; the match to TRBD2 covers 10 bases. The CDR3 totals 15 residues. Germline CDR1 SGHRS, CDR2 YFSETQ. Unmatched junction bases numbered 6, after V lost 4 bases and J lost 2 bases. CDR3 bases: TGCGCCAGCAGCCCCGACAGCGGGAGGGCCTACGAGCAGTACTTC. The encoded protein is CASSPDSGRAYEQYF.

The chain combines TRBV12-3 or TRBV12-4 with TRBJ2-3; 12 nucleotides agree with TRBD2. V dropped 3 bases and J dropped 6; count of bases not matched to a gene: 16. The CDR3 extends over 19 amino acids. CDR3 sequence (DNA): TGTGCCAGCAGTTTTTTTTGGCTAGCGGGAGGGCCTTCTGAGGATACGCAGTATTTT. Protein sequence: CASSFFWLAGGPSEDTQYF.

This clonotype is termed medium-sized (0.01 to 0.1%). The J gene is TRBJ2-6, the V gene TRBV12-3 or TRBV12-4; D is ambiguous. The length of the CDR3 is 12 residues. V lost 4 bases, J lost 2 bases, and 0 bases lay in between. The CDR3 sequence is CASSSGANVLTF. The CDR3 DNA follows: TGTGCCAGCAGTTCTGGGGCCAACGTCCTGACTTTC.

Concerning this clonotype itself: One end of the junction does not line up with germline, which may come from a read error. The chain couples TRBV7-2 to TRBJ1-1; possibly TRBD1 for D (6 bases). Germline V lookup: CDR1 SGHTA, CDR2 FQGNSA. The CDR3 has 12 amino acids. The CDR3 nucleotides read TGTGCCAGCAGCTTCGGGGGACACGAGGCTTCCTTT. Its protein is CASSFGGHEASF.

This clonotype was counted at least ten times. V gene TRBV18 combines with J gene TRBJ1-1; D gene unclear. Germline CDR1 is KGHSH and CDR2 is LQKENI. Deletions cut 3 bases from V and 0 bases from J, with 14 bases between. This CDR3 spans 16 amino acids. The CDR3 nucleotides are TGTGCCAGCTCACCCGAGAGCCAAGCAATGAACACTGAAGCTTTCTTT. This translates into CASSPESQAMNTEAFF. Together with reference TRBV18 and TRBJ1-1, the CDR3 gives the full variable domain: NAGVMQNPRHLVRRRGQEARLRCSPMKGHSHVYWYRQLPEEGLKFMVYLQKENIIDESGMPKERFSAEFPKEGPSILRIQQVVRGDSAAYFCASSPESQAMNTEAFFGQGTRLTVV.

This clonotype was seen at least ten times. The junction and the germline gene differ at one end; a read error may be behind it. This chain connects TRBV20-1 to TRBJ2-3; 9 bases map to TRBD2. The CDR3 has 14 residues. Germline V lookup: CDR1 DFQATT, CDR2 SNEGSKA (reference sequence). The CDR3 spells CSASLAGSLDTRYF. In nucleotides, the CDR3 is TGCAGTGCTAGCCTAGCGGGAAGTTTAGATACGCGGTATTTT.

With respect to this clonotype: Likely a read error: the CDR3 ends without its conserved phenylalanine or tryptophan. The V and J genes are TRBV6-6 and TRBJ2-1, with a tentative D call TRBD2 (6 bases). The CDR3 runs to 13 residues. The germline CDR1 and CDR2 sequences are MNHNY and SVGAGI (reference sequence). The CDR3 protein is CVSEEAGYNEQFL. CDR3 DNA sequence: TGTGTCAGCGAGGAGGCGGGATACAATGAGCAGTTCCTC.

A note on this clonotype: Compared with germline, one end of the junction differs, possibly owing to a read error. The CDR3, as DNA: TGTGTCAGCAGTTTGTTTGACAGGGCGAGCACAGATACGCAGTATTTT. Protein: CVSSLFDRASTDTQYF. The rearrangement links TRBV28 to TRBJ2-3, with 7 bases aligning to TRBD1. CDR1 and CDR2 from the germline V gene are MDHEN and SYDVKM. The CDR3 totals 16 residues.

Note on this clonotype: A single base separates this from a much larger clone, so it may be a read error. CDR3 in amino acids: CASSFGGWGSYNEQFF. For the CDR3, the DNA is TGTGCCAGCAGCTTCGGGGGATGGGGGTCCTACAATGAGCAGTTCTTC. The rearrangement links TRBV13 to TRBJ2-1, with a tentative D call TRBD2 (6 bases). V lost 3 bases to trimming and J lost 1 base, with 13 bases between them. The CDR3 consists of 16 residues. Looked up from germline, CDR1 is PRHDT and CDR2 is FYEKMQ (reference sequence).

In its sample, this clonotype was seen a few times. One base away lies a much larger clone, so this may be a sequencing read error. The chain joins TRBV7-2 to TRBJ2-1, with D tentatively TRBD1 (6 bases). V was cut by 1 base and J by 5 bases, with 12 bases left in between. The CDR3 is 15 amino acids. The germline CDR1 and CDR2 sequences are SGHTA and FQGNSA. CDR3 region: CTSSLVFRDNNEQFF. The CDR3 nucleotides read TGTACCAGCAGCTTAGTATTTAGGGACAACAATGAGCAGTTCTTC.